This T cell receptor beta chain was recovered during a study of human T cells and chemical hapten exposure. Time point specified: patch test 3, about 24 weeks after DPC sensitization. Treatment specified: therapeutic diphenylcyclopropenone sensitization with weekly scalp DPC. TCRdb processed the RACE reads anew with MiXCR; each CDR3 protein has one entry. The data hold some 91,000 distinct CDR3 sequences, with 25% to 30% observed a single time. Germline values: CDR1 SGHTA, CDR2 FQGNSA. The V gene lost 5 bases and the J gene lost 7 bases, with 17 bases spanning the gap. CDR3 size: 15 residues. Specimen: whole blood, collected in connection with sensitization to the hapten diphenylcyclopropenone (DPC). The chain has TRBV7-2 and TRBJ1-4, with a weak D call TRBD1 (5 bases). The clonotype was recovered from a man between 35 and 55 years old with alopecia areata. Some clones in this sample may be carry-over from other donors' samples. CDR3 bases: TGTGCCAGCAGCAGGACGGTAGGCCAGGGTGAAAAACTGTTTTTT. This translates into CASSRTVGQGEKLFF.